This T cell receptor beta chain emerged from a study of T-cell memory formation after mild COVID-19. TCRdb re-derived calls from the 5' RACE reads in MiXCR, one entry per CDR3 protein. The table includes 190,000 or so distinct CDR3 sequences, 8% to 11% detected once. Study outcomes and limitations: Several responding clones turned up in pre-infection memory, indicating that cross-reactive memory may have taken part. Shrinking CD4+ clones resided mostly in CM and EM, and CD8+ ones in EMRA.

CDR1 and CDR2 (germline): DFQATT, SNEGSKA (reference sequence). V shed 5 bases and J shed 8 bases, with 16 bases lying between them. This CDR3 region has 13 residues. This clonotype appeared many times. Its antigen is currently unknown. The V and J genes are TRBV20-1 and TRBJ2-1; weak D call: TRBD2 (5 bases). This TCR came from a man in his late teens or twenties who had mild COVID-19 (a few samples of this study predate the infection). Cell type and time point are not known. The specimen was PBMCs or a T cell subset sorted from them (not recorded which). This chain's CDR3 is CSAPDSREDEQFF. The CDR3 region has the DNA TGCAGTGCTCCGGACTCAAGAGAGGATGAGCAGTTCTTC.